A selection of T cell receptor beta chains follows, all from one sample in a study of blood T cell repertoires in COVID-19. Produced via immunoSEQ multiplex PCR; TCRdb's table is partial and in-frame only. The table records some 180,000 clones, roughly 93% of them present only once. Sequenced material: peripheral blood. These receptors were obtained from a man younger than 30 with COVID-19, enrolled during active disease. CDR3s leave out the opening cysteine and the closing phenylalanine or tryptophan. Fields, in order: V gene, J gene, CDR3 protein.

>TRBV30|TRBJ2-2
AWRGGSGRHTGELF
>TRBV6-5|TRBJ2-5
ASRTGAAETQY
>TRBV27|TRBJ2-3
ASSPPLAASTDTQY
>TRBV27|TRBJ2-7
ASRRGSGWYEQY
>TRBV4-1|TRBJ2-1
ASSQEPQAASAF
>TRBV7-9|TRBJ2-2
ASSHSGGDTGELF
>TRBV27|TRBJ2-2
ASSNPGGELF
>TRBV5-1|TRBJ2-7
ASSSDRWNEQY
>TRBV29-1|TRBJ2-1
SVDGRLSGSYNEQF
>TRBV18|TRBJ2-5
ASSPEERPYETQY
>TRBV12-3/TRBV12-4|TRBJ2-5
ASSRDTQETQY
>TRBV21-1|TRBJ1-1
ASSKIVARVRNTEAF
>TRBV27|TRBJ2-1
ASSLGLAGWNEQF
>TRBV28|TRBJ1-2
ASRLPIGQGSIYGYT
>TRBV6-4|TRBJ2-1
ASSVQLGTGRF
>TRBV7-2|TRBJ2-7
ASSLGPGLVSYEQY
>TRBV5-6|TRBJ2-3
ASSLQGRGFADTQY
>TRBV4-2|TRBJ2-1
ASSQGLAGVGEQF
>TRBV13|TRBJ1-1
ASNTPGGNTEAF
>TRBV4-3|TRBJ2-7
ASSQALAGEYEQY
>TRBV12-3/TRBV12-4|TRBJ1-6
ASSSQQGGTLH
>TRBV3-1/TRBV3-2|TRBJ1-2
ASSQELSDIYGYT
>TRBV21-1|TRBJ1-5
ASSNYTGTGGKRQPQH
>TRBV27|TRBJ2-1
ASSLVASGSVYEQF
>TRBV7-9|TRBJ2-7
ASSLAEGAREQY
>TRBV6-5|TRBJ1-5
ASSSLRTGRIQPQH
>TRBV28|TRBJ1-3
ASSLGGTGGRNTIY
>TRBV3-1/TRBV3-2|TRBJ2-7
ASSQVGRYEQY
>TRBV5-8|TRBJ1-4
ASSLDGGGEKLL
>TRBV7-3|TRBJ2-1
ASSLNLGIQYNEQF
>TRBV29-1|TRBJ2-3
SVEHGSPDTQY
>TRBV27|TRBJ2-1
ASSSYRPNEQF
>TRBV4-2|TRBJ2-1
ASSQDRGLWNEQF
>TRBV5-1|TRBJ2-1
ASSQGLDSYNEQF
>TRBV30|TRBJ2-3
AWNRDRDTDTQY
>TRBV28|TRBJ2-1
ASSLSPRLVEQF